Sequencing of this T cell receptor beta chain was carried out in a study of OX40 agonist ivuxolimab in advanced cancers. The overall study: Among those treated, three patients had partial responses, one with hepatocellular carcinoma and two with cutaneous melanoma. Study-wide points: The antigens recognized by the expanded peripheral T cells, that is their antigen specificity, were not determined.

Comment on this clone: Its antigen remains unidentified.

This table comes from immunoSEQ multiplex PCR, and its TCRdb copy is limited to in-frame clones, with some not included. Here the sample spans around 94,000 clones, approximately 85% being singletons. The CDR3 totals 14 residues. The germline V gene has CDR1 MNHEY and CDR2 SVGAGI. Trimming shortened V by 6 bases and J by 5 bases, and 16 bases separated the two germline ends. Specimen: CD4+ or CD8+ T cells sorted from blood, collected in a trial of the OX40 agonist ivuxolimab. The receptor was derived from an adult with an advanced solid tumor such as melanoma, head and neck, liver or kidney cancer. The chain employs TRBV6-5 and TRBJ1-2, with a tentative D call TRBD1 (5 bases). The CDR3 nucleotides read TGTGCCAGCAGCTCCCAGGAGGGGCGGTATGGCTACACCTTC. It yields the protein CASSSQEGRYGYTF.